This TCR beta chain was captured in a study of long-term antiretroviral therapy in people with HIV. V lost 2 bases to trimming and J lost 13 bases, with 15 bases between them. The CDR3 consists of 13 residues. The germline V gene encodes CDR1 MRHNA and CDR2 SNTAGT. The libraries were made with immunoSEQ v3.0 at survey level. Measured with immunoSEQ multiplex PCR; TCRdb has only the in-frame clones, and not every one. The repertoire holds some 31,000 clones, around 97% seen once, with 1.9% in the top ten. Source: unsorted PBMCs, taken 7.6 years after starting antiretroviral therapy. The receptor was isolated from a man aged 30-40 years with HIV. This chain joins TRBV6-4 and TRBJ2-1; D is unclear. CDR3 protein: CASSDDQASFQFF. CDR3 sequence (DNA): TGTGCCAGCAGTGACGACCAGGCCTCTTTCCAGTTCTTC.